This T cell receptor (beta chain) is drawn from a study of T-cell reconstitution after alpha-beta-depleted transplantation in children. The CDR3 covers 17 residues. Germline lookup yields CDR1 SEHNR and CDR2 FQNEAQ (reference sequence). Trimming shortened V by 0 bases and J by 2 bases, and 11 bases separated the two germline ends. This clonotype turned up a few times. Unique molecular identifiers tagged the TCRbeta library. In TCRdb, the PCR reads were re-called with MiXCR into one record per CDR3 protein. The table records some 600,000 distinct CDR3 sequences, approximately 16% of them present only once.

The material sequenced was PBMCs from the stem cell graft donor, taken from the stem cell graft. V usage is TRBV7-9 and J usage is TRBJ2-6; D could derive from TRBD1 or TRBD2 (5 bases each). This TCR was recovered from a human donor who donated a stem cell graft to a child with acute myeloid leukemia. CDR3: CASSLAPGGAGANVLTF. DNA of the CDR3: TGTGCCAGCAGCTTAGCGCCTGGGGGAGCTGGGGCCAACGTCCTGACTTTC.